This entry concerns a single TCR beta chain. Its matching antigen is unknown. The entry originates in a study of CD4 T cells in relation to SARS-CoV-2 and coronaviruses. The overall study: After less than 11 days of antigen culture, PBMC TCR beta CDR3s were sequenced. Median patient age was roughly 40 years, spanning 21 to 72 years.

Naive and memory CD4+ T cells were cultured with CEF, then survey-sequenced. Repertoires were generated with immunoSEQ multiplex PCR, while TCRdb's copy carries only in-frame clones and drops some. Seen here are about 40,000 clones, roughly 84% observed once, and the top ten hold under 6%. Germline V gene sequence: CDR1 GTSNPN, CDR2 SVGIG (reference sequence). The CDR3 covers 14 residues. Trimming took off 2 bases at V and 2 bases at J, with 7 bases between the two ends. This sequence joins TRBV30 and TRBJ2-6, with D perhaps TRBD2 (5 bases). The source material was naive CD4+ T cells from PBMCs, cultured in vitro. Indicated subset: naive CD4+ T cells isolated by negative enrichment. The receptor comes from an adult with COVID-19. CDR3 amino acids: CAWSWGAGANVLTF. The DNA of the CDR3 is TGTGCCTGGAGTTGGGGAGCTGGGGCCAACGTCCTGACTTTC. Variable domain in full (rest from reference TRBV30 and TRBJ2-6): SQTIHQWPATLVQPVGSPLSLECTVEGTSNPNLYWYRQAAGRGLQLLFYSVGIGQISSEVPQNLSASRPQDRQFILSSKKLLLSDSGFYLCAWSWGAGANVLTFGAGSRLTVL.